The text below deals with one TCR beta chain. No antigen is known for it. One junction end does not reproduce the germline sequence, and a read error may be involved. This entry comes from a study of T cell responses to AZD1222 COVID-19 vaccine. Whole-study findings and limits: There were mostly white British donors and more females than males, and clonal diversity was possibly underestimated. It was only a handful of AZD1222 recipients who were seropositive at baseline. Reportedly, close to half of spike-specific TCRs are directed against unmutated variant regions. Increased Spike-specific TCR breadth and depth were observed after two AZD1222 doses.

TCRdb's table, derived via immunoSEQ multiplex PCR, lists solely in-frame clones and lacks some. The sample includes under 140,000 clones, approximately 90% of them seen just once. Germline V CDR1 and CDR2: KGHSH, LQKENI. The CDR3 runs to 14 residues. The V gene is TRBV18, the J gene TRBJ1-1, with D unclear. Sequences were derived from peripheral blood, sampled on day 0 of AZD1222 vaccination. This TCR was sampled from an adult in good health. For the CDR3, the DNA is TGTGCCAGCGAAAGTAGAGCGGCGAACGCTGAAGCTTTCTTT. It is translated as CASESRAANAEAFF.